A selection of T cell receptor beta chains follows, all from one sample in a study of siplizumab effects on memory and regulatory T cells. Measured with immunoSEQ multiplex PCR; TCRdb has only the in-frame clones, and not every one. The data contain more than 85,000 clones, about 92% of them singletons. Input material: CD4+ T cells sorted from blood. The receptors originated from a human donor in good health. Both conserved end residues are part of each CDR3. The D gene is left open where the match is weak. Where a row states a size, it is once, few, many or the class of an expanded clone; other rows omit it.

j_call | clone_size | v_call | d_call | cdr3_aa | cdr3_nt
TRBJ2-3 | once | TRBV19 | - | CASSIVGLVGTDTQYF | TGTGCCAGTAGTATTGTGGGTTTAGTGGGCACAGATACGCAGTATTTT
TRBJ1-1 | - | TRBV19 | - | CASSIVRNTEAFF | TGTGCCAGTAGTATAGTCCGGAACACTGAAGCTTTCTTT
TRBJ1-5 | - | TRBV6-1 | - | CASSVVGSNQPQHF | TGTGCCAGCAGTGTTGTGGGTAGCAATCAGCCCCAGCATTTT
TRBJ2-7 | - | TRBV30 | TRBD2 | CAWGSPGLAVYEQYF | TGTGCCTGGGGGTCTCCGGGACTAGCGGTATACGAGCAGTACTTC
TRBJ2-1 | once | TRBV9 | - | CASSVGGLAHNEQFF | TGTGCCAGCAGCGTAGGTGGCCTAGCCCACAATGAGCAGTTCTTC
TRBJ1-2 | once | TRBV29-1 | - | CSVGADIYGYTF | TGCAGCGTTGGGGCCGATATCTATGGCTACACCTTC
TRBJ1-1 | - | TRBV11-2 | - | CASSLRQTSTEAFF | TGTGCCAGCAGCTTAAGGCAGACGAGCACTGAAGCTTTCTTT
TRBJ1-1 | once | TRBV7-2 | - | CASSLDRWVTEAFF | TGTGCCAGCAGCTTAGATCGGTGGGTGACTGAAGCTTTCTTT
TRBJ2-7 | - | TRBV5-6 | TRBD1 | CASSFDRAGSYEQYF | TGTGCCAGCAGCTTCGACAGGGCTGGATCCTACGAGCAGTACTTC
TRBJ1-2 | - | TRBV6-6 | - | CASSYSTITF | TGTGCCAGCAGTTACTCCACCATCACCTTC
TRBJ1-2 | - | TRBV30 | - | CAWISVRVGRSNYGYTF | TGTGCCTGGATTTCAGTAAGGGTAGGGCGTTCTAACTATGGCTACACCTTC
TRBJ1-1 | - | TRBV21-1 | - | CASSKALTGGSLKAFF | TGTGCCAGCAGCAAAGCGTTGACAGGGGGTTCGCTAAAGGCTTTCTTT
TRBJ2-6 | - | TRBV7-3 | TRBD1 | CASSPQTGLGAGANVLTF | TGTGCCAGCAGCCCTCAGACAGGGCTAGGAGCTGGGGCCAACGTCCTGACTTTC
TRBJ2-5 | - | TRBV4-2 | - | CASSRGRLGETQYF | TGTGCCAGCAGCCGGGGGCGGTTAGGAGAGACCCAGTACTTC
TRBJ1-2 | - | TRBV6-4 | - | CASSDSGSHHGYTF | TGTGCCAGCAGTGACTCTGGGTCTCACCATGGCTACACCTTC
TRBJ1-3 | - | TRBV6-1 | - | CASSEGTAGNTIYF | TGTGCCAGCAGTGAAGGGACAGCTGGAAACACCATATATTTT
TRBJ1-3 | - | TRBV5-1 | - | CASSAQGSGNTIYF | TGCGCCAGCAGCGCCCAGGGCTCTGGAAACACCATATATTTT
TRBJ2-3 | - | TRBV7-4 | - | CASSQHQGHRTDTQYF | TGTGCCAGCAGCCAACACCAGGGTCACCGCACAGATACGCAGTATTTT
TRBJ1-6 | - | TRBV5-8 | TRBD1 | CASSSGQAYNSPLHF | TGTGCCAGCAGCTCCGGACAGGCCTATAATTCACCCCTCCACTTT
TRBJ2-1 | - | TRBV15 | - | CATSRGGSTYNEQFF | TGTGCCACCAGCAGAGGGGGGAGTACCTACAATGAGCAGTTCTTC
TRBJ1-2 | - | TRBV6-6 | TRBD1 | CASTLGGQRGNGYTF | TGTGCCAGCACCCTAGGGGGACAGAGAGGGAACGGCTACACCTTC
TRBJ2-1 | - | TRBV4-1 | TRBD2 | CASSQASSGRGGKNEQFF | TGCGCCAGCAGCCAAGCGTCTAGCGGGAGAGGGGGTAAAAATGAGCAGTTCTTC
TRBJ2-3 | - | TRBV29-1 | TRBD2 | CSVSAGVGDTQYF | TGCAGCGTCTCAGCGGGAGTCGGGGATACGCAGTATTTT
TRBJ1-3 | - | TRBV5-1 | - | CASSLDPPAESSGNTIYF | TGCGCCAGCAGCTTGGACCCCCCGGCAGAGAGCTCTGGAAACACCATATATTTT
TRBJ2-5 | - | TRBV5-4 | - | CASSSQETQYF | TGTGCCAGCAGCTCCCAAGAGACCCAGTACTTC
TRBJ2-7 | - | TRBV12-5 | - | CASGSGPGRGGPYEQYF | TGTGCTAGTGGTTCCGGTCCGGGCCGTGGCGGGCCCTACGAGCAGTACTTC
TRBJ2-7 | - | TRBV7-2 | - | CASSLEGDRSYEQYF | TGTGCCAGCAGCTTAGAGGGGGACCGATCCTACGAGCAGTACTTC
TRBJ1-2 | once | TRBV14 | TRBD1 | CASSRSGTGVYYGYTF | TGTGCCAGCAGCCGATCCGGGACAGGGGTTTATTATGGCTACACCTTC
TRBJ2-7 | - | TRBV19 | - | CASSSDSYGEQYF | TGTGCCAGTAGTTCAGACAGTTACGGCGAGCAGTACTTC
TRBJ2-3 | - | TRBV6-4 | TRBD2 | CASSPQTSAITDTQYF | TGTGCCAGCAGTCCCCAGACTAGCGCAATCACAGATACGCAGTATTTT
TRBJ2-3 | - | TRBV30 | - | CAWSGAEGDTQYF | TGTGCCTGGAGTGGGGCGGAGGGAGATACGCAGTATTTT
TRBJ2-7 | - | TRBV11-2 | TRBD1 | CASRSRGSPSYEQYF | TGTGCCAGCAGAAGCAGGGGGTCCCCCTCCTACGAGCAGTACTTC
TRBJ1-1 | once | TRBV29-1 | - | CSVEPTGGRPTEAFF | TGCAGCGTTGAACCTACCGGGGGAAGACCCACTGAAGCTTTCTTT
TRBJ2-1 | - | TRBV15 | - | CATSRDWQGAQFF | TGTGCCACCAGCAGAGATTGGCAGGGCGCGCAGTTCTTC
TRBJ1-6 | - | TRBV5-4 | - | CASSLSGQNNSPLHF | TGTGCCAGCAGCTTGTCCGGACAGAATAATTCACCCCTCCACTTT
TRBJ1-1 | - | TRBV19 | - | CASSIGGNTEAFF | TGTGCCAGTAGTATAGGCGGAAACACTGAAGCTTTCTTT
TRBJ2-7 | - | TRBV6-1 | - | CASKGRTYEQYF | TGTGCCAGCAAAGGCAGGACCTACGAGCAGTACTTC
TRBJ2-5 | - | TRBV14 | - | CASSQGLAMETQYF | TGTGCCAGCAGCCAAGGTCTAGCGATGGAGACCCAGTACTTC
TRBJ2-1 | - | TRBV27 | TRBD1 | CASRGQGPSSSYNEQFF | TGTGCCAGCAGGGGACAGGGGCCCTCGAGCTCCTACAATGAGCAGTTCTTC
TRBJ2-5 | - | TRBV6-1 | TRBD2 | CASSELASGSSQETQYF | TGTGCCAGCAGTGAACTGGCTAGCGGGAGTTCGCAGGAGACCCAGTACTTC
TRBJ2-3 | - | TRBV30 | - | CARKAGLTDTQYF | TGTGCCCGGAAAGCGGGCCTCACAGATACGCAGTATTTT
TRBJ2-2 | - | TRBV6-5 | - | CASTRGTAGGELFF | TGTGCCAGCACCCGGGGGACAGCGGGCGGGGAGCTGTTTTTT
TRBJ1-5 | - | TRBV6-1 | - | CASSEAGGSNQPQHF | TGTGCCAGCAGTGAAGCTGGGGGAAGCAATCAGCCCCAGCATTTT
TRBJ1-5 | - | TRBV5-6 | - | CASSLRGSNQPQHF | TGTGCCAGCAGCTTACGGGGGAGCAATCAGCCCCAGCATTTT
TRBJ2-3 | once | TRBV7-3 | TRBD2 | CASSPVAGGSVDTQYF | TGTGCCAGCAGCCCCGTAGCGGGAGGATCTGTAGATACGCAGTATTTT
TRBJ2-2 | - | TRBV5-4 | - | CASSYTAGELFF | TGTGCCAGCAGCTACACGGCCGGGGAGCTGTTTTTT
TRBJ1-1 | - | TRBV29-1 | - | CSVRQVKTEAFF | TGCAGCGTTAGACAGGTTAAAACTGAAGCTTTCTTT
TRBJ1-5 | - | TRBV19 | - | CASSFSGDQPQHF | TGTGCCAGTTCGTTTTCGGGGGATCAGCCCCAGCATTTT
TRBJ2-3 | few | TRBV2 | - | CATPPPDTQYF | TGTGCCACTCCGCCTCCAGATACGCAGTATTTT
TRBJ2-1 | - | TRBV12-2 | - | CASRLGTREGPDEQFF | TGTGCAAGTCGCTTAGGAACGCGGGAGGGCCCCGATGAGCAGTTCTTC
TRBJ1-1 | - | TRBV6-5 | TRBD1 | CASRGVGQGGTEAFF | TGTGCCAGCAGGGGGGTGGGACAGGGAGGCACTGAAGCTTTCTTT
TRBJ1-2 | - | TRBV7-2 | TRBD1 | CASSTPGTGGYGYTF | TGTGCCAGCAGCACCCCCGGGACAGGGGGCTATGGCTACACCTTC
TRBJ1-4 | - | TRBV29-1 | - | CSGGRGEKLFF | TGCAGCGGTGGACGTGGGGAAAAACTGTTTTTT
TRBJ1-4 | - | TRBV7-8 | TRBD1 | CASSSYNRGPRSEKLFF | TGTGCCAGCAGCTCGTATAACAGGGGGCCCCGCTCGGAAAAACTGTTTTTT
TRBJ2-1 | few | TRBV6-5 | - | CASSYSDRRVDEQFF | TGTGCCAGCAGTTACTCGGACAGACGAGTGGATGAGCAGTTCTTC